This T cell receptor (beta chain) was documented in a study of T cells after yellow fever vaccination. As for the study in general: The SMART-Seq v4 Ultra Low Input method served to prepare the low-cell-number fractions. Study-wide findings and caveats: Clones from primary vaccination mostly reappeared after the booster (96% CD4, less than 90% CD8). Sorted repertoires could include abundant contaminating clonotypes from bulk cells.

Germline CDR1 MNHEY, CDR2 SVGAGI. The V gene lost 11 bases and the J gene lost 0 bases, with 10 bases spanning the gap. The CDR3 is made up of 13 amino acids. Each CDR3 protein gets one entry after TCRdb re-called the 5' RACE reads with MiXCR. The table records about 500,000 distinct CDR3 sequences, around 17% of them present only once. This clonotype was counted ten times or more. Its antigen is not identified. The chain employs TRBV6-5 and TRBJ2-2, with unresolved D. The sequenced sample was PBMCs, obtained about 5 days after the first yellow fever vaccination. The source is a man aged 18 to 35 who received the YFV17D yellow fever vaccine. CDR3 sequence (DNA): TGTGCCGCGAAAGTCCCGAACACCGGGGAGCTGTTTTTT. Protein: CAAKVPNTGELFF.